The source of this TCR beta chain is a study of blood T cell repertoires in COVID-19. Libraries were prepared by immunoSEQ multiplex PCR; TCRdb keeps only in-frame clonotypes and omits some of them. The sample has approximately 100,000 clones; less than 80% are singletons. Sequencing used peripheral blood. The clonotype originates from a man in his 70s with active or convalescent COVID-19.

In nucleotides, the CDR3 is TGTGCCATCAGTGAGTCCAGGGGAACCGGGGAGCTGTTTTTT. Its protein is CAISESRGTGELFF. The chain combines TRBV10-3 with TRBJ2-2; D perhaps matches TRBD1 (6 bases). The germline V gene encodes CDR1 ENHRY and CDR2 SYGVKD. V shed 0 bases and J shed 5 bases, with 7 bases lying between them. The CDR3 runs to 14 residues.